The 3 T cell receptor beta chains given below trace back to one sample, sequenced in a study of vaccination and CD4 T cells after COVID-19. Sequence data for DNA of cultured CD4+ T cells were generated by the Oncomine TCR Beta short-read assay. MiXCR, applied by TCRdb to the PCR reads, yields one record per CDR3 protein. Found here are roughly 13,000 distinct CDR3 sequences, about three fifths of them singletons; the top ten hold approximately 12%. Their antigens are not known. Treatment in this sample: approximately nine-day PBMC culture with coronavirus spike peptide pools or control peptides (ViraFEST assay). Sequencing input: CD4+ T cells from blood, cultured in vitro. These receptors were obtained from a human donor who had recovered from COVID-19.

This chain uses TRBV7-9 with TRBJ2-7, with 10 bases identical to TRBD1. V lost 4 bases and J lost 3; bases outside the gene matches: 9. Germline values: CDR1 SEHNR, CDR2 FQNEAQ (reference sequence). The CDR3 loop spans 16 amino acids. CDR3 bases: TGTGCCAGCAGCTCGTTCAAGGGACAGGGGTACTACGAGCAGTACTTC. Protein sequence: CASSSFKGQGYYEQYF.

The chain couples TRBV7-3 to TRBJ2-3, with D perhaps TRBD2 (5 bases). Germline-derived CDR1 and CDR2 are SGHTA and FQGTGA. The CDR3 sequence is 14 residues long. V shed 2 bases and J shed 4 bases, with 10 bases lying between them. CDR3 nucleotides: TGTGCCAGCAGCTTATCTTGGACTTCAGATACGCAGTATTTT. It yields the protein CASSLSWTSDTQYF.

The gene calls are TRBV2 and TRBJ2-5; D perhaps matches TRBD1 (6 bases). V was clipped by 7 bases and J by 5 bases, with 20 bases between them. The CDR3 is 15 residues long. Germline V CDR1 and CDR2: SNHLY, FYNNEI. DNA of the CDR3: TGTGCCAGCACAGGGGCTACGATGGTGAAGGAGACCCAGTACTTC. Protein product: CASTGATMVKETQYF.